These T cell receptor beta chains were read from a single sample in a study of shared clonotypes between healthy human individuals. TCRdb's table, derived via immunoSEQ multiplex PCR, lists solely in-frame clones and lacks some. Among around 2.1 million clones listed, 93% were seen once. Sequencing was carried out using naive CD8+ T cells from PBMCs. The receptors were sampled from a man younger than 35 in good health. Some clones in this sample may be carry-over from other donors' samples. Each CDR3 is given with its conserved first and last residue. Fields, in order: D gene, clone size, J gene, V gene, CDR3 DNA, CDR3 protein. D genes are given only for firm matches. A clone size is listed for some rows: how often the clone was seen (once, few, many), or a class if it is expanded.

>.|.|TRBJ2-1|TRBV4-1
TGCGCCAGCCGAGACCCCGGGGATTACAATGAGCAGTTCTTC
CASRDPGDYNEQFF
>TRBD2|.|TRBJ2-7|TRBV2
TGTGCCAGCAGGAGCGGGGAGTTATCCTACGAGCAGTACTTC
CASRSGELSYEQYF
>TRBD1|.|TRBJ1-3|TRBV27
TGTGCCAGCAGCCCGAGGGGGCGCGGAAACACCATATATTTT
CASSPRGRGNTIYF
>TRBD1|.|TRBJ1-1|TRBV4-2
TGTGCCAGCAGCCTCACCGGGACAGGGGTAGTTGAAGCTTTCTTT
CASSLTGTGVVEAFF
>.|.|TRBJ2-7|TRBV28
TGTGCCAGCAGTTTCCCCCAGTACGAGCAGTACTTC
CASSFPQYEQYF
>TRBD2|.|TRBJ2-1|TRBV19
TGTGCCAGTAGTATAGATGGACTAGCGGAGGGTGAGCAGTTCTTC
CASSIDGLAEGEQFF
>.|.|TRBJ2-7|TRBV27
TGTGCCAGCAGTTTTAGAATGATCTCCTACGAGCAGTACTTC
CASSFRMISYEQYF
>TRBD2|.|TRBJ2-4|TRBV10-3
TGTGCCATCAGTTGGACTAGCGGAGCCAAAAACATTCAGTACTTC
CAISWTSGAKNIQYF
>.|.|TRBJ1-1|TRBV6-5
TGTGCCAGCAGTTACTCCCTAAGGACTGAAGCTTTCTTT
CASSYSLRTEAFF
>.|.|TRBJ1-1|TRBV29-1
TGCAGCGGCGGCGGGGCGGCTAATGAAGCTTTCTTT
CSGGGAANEAFF
>.|once|TRBJ2-5|TRBV11-2
TGTGCCAGCAGCTTCACAGACGCTCTACAGTACTTC
CASSFTDALQYF
>TRBD2|.|TRBJ2-4|TRBV5-4
TGTGCCAGCAGCTTCGCGGCGGGAGGGGGGAACATTCAGTACTTC
CASSFAAGGGNIQYF
>.|.|TRBJ2-7|TRBV27
TGTGCCAGCAGTTGGAACAACAACTACGAGCAGTACTTC
CASSWNNNYEQYF
>TRBD1|.|TRBJ2-7|TRBV2
TGTGCCACAAAAGGGGGACAGATATACGAGCAGTACTTC
CATKGGQIYEQYF
>.|.|TRBJ1-5|TRBV7-9
TGTGCCAGCAGCTTAGAAATGGGTCAGCCCCAGCATTTT
CASSLEMGQPQHF
>.|.|TRBJ1-4|TRBV27
TGTGCCAGCACCGACCTCGTAGGGGCGACAGAACGGGAAAAACTGTTTTTT
CASTDLVGATEREKLFF
>TRBD2|once|TRBJ2-1|TRBV30
TGTGCCTGGCAGGGACTAGCGGGAGGAAAGGATAAGCAGTTCTTC
CAWQGLAGGKDKQFF
>.|.|TRBJ1-3|TRBV6-1
TGTGCCAGCAGTGGCGGGGGGGCCGTGTTCTTGGGCACCATATATTTT
CASSGGGAVFLGTIYF
>.|.|TRBJ1-1|TRBV28
TGTGCCAGCAGTTCTTCTCCGTGGGGGGCGCTGAACACTGAAGCTTTCTTT
CASSSSPWGALNTEAFF
>.|.|TRBJ2-2|TRBV9
TGTGCCAGCAGCGTCACATCTACCGGGGAGCTGTTTTTT
CASSVTSTGELFF
>TRBD1|.|TRBJ1-2|TRBV9
TGTGCCAGCAGGGGATTGGACAGGATTTCCTACACCTTC
CASRGLDRISYTF
>.|.|TRBJ1-5|TRBV21-1
TGTGCCGCCAGGTATGCCTTCGGATCGGGCCAGCCCCAGCATTTT
CAARYAFGSGQPQHF
>TRBD2|.|TRBJ2-7|TRBV7-9
TGTGCCAGCAGCCCAATAGCGGGAGGGCATTATCCCCTGGACGAGCAGTACTTC
CASSPIAGGHYPLDEQYF
>.|.|TRBJ1-2|TRBV30
TGTGCCTGGGGGGGGAACTATGGCTACACCTTC
CAWGGNYGYTF
>.|.|TRBJ2-3|TRBV10-3
TGTGCCATCAGTGAGGGCGCGAGCACAGATACGCAGTATTTT
CAISEGASTDTQYF
>TRBD1|.|TRBJ2-7|TRBV11-2
TGTGCCAGCAGCCCGACGGACAGGGCGTACGAGCAGTACTTC
CASSPTDRAYEQYF
>TRBD2|.|TRBJ2-7|TRBV10-1
TGCGCCAGCAGTGAGACTAGCGGGGGCGAGCAGTACTTC
CASSETSGGEQYF
>TRBD1|.|TRBJ1-4|TRBV7-9
TGTGCCAGCAGCTTAGCTAGCAGGGGGCTGGAAAAACTGTTTTTT
CASSLASRGLEKLFF
>TRBD1|.|TRBJ2-5|TRBV28
TGTGCCAGCAGTTTTGGACAGGGGCGGGAGACCCAGTACTTC
CASSFGQGRETQYF
>.|.|TRBJ2-1|TRBV27
TGTGCCAGCAGGTCGGCCTGGGGAGCCCCCTACAATGAGCAGTTCTTC
CASRSAWGAPYNEQFF
>.|.|TRBJ2-3|TRBV11-2
TGTGCCAGCAGAGGGGCAGATACGCAGTATTTT
CASRGADTQYF
>TRBD1|.|TRBJ2-5|TRBV29-1
TGCAGCGCCCGAGGGCGGACAGGGATAGAGACCCAGTACTTC
CSARGRTGIETQYF
>TRBD1|.|TRBJ1-2|TRBV6-1
TGTGCCAGCAGTGGGCCGGACAGGGATTACTATGGCTACACCTTC
CASSGPDRDYYGYTF
>TRBD1|.|TRBJ2-3|TRBV4-1
TGCGCCAGCAGCCCTACAGGGGCAGATACGCAGTATTTT
CASSPTGADTQYF
>.|.|TRBJ2-5|TRBV5-1
TGCGCCAGCAGCCTGGGGAAACTCCAAGAGACCCAGTACTTC
CASSLGKLQETQYF
>.|.|TRBJ1-4|TRBV6-5
TGTGCCAGCAGTTACTCGAGCGAAGGGGATGAAAAACTGTTTTTT
CASSYSSEGDEKLFF
>.|.|TRBJ1-2|TRBV11-2
TGTGCCAGCAGCTTAGGGACGGGGGGAGGCTATGGCTACACCTTC
CASSLGTGGGYGYTF
>.|.|TRBJ2-1|TRBV9
TGTGCCAGCAGCGTAGGGGGCGCCTACAATGAGCAGTTCTTC
CASSVGGAYNEQFF
>.|.|TRBJ1-4|TRBV4-1
TGCGCCAGCAGCCAAGTAGCCAGGGGACATGAAAAACTGTTTTTT
CASSQVARGHEKLFF
>.|.|TRBJ2-7|TRBV5-1
TGCGCCAGCAGCATAAGACAGGCGCCCTCGACCTACGAGCAGTACTTC
CASSIRQAPSTYEQYF
>TRBD1|.|TRBJ2-1|TRBV9
TGTGCCAGCAGCGCAGGGGGCAGGGACAATGAGCAGTTCTTC
CASSAGGRDNEQFF
>.|.|TRBJ1-4|TRBV5-6
TGTGCCAGCAGCTTGCCGGACGATGAAAAACTGTTTTTT
CASSLPDDEKLFF
>.|.|TRBJ1-3|TRBV29-1
TGCAGCGTTGTTCAGGGAACTGGAAACACCATATATTTT
CSVVQGTGNTIYF
>.|once|TRBJ1-1|TRBV28
TGTGCCAGCAGTTTATACGGGCAGTTCAACACTGAAGCTTTCTTT
CASSLYGQFNTEAFF
>.|.|TRBJ1-5|TRBV27
TGTGCCAGCAGTTTAGGGTCAGGGCAACTCAATCAGCCCCAGCATTTT
CASSLGSGQLNQPQHF
>.|.|TRBJ2-3|TRBV7-6
TGTGCCAGCAGCTTGAGTCGATTCGCAGATACGCAGTATTTT
CASSLSRFADTQYF
>.|once|TRBJ2-2|TRBV7-9
TGTGCCAGCAGCTGGACCAGTAACACCGGGGAGCTGTTTTTT
CASSWTSNTGELFF
>.|.|TRBJ2-2|TRBV7-8
TGTGCCAGCAGCTTAGTTCCGTACCCGGGCAGGGGGGTTGCTGGGGAGCTGTTTTTT
CASSLVPYPGRGVAGELFF
>TRBD1|.|TRBJ2-7|TRBV9
TGTGCCAGCAGCGAGGACAGGGGGCACGAGCAGTACTTC
CASSEDRGHEQYF
>.|few|TRBJ2-2|TRBV9
TGTGCCAGCAGCTCCGCCGCGAACACCGGGGAGCTGTTTTTT
CASSSAANTGELFF
>.|once|TRBJ1-2|TRBV27
TGTGCCAGCAGACGAGATTGGGGGGACTATGGCTACACCTTC
CASRRDWGDYGYTF
>.|.|TRBJ1-3|TRBV4-1
TGCGCCAGCAGCCAGACACCAATGATGACAGGCCCTGGAAACACCATATATTTT
CASSQTPMMTGPGNTIYF
>.|.|TRBJ1-1|TRBV19
TGTGCCAGTAGTATAGTCGCGGACACTGAAGCTTTCTTT
CASSIVADTEAFF